These 31 T cell receptor beta chains share one sample of origin, sequenced in a study of CD8 T cells in ankylosing spondylitis. From the 5' RACE reads, TCRdb called clonotypes with MiXCR, one entry per CDR3 protein. The sample consists of around 330,000 distinct CDR3 sequences, around a tenth of them appearing once. Sample: blood, either unsorted or a sorted T cell fraction (not recorded which). These receptors originate from a female donor with ankylosing spondylitis or in good health (not recorded which).

This clonotype was counted ten times or more. CDR3: CASRTGPLNYGYTF. The CDR3 nucleotides are TGTGCCAGCAGAACAGGACCTCTAAACTATGGCTACACCTTC. V usage is TRBV12-3 or TRBV12-4 and J usage is TRBJ1-2; D might be TRBD1 (5 bases). V lost 6 bases and J 2 bases, leaving 13 bases between the germline ends. The CDR3 loop spans 14 amino acids.

This clonotype was seen at least ten times. This chain links TRBV27 with TRBJ2-7; 10 bases agree with TRBD2. V was clipped by 2 bases and J by 5 bases; unmatched bases: 6. CDR3 length equals 15 residues. Germline CDR1 MNHEY, CDR2 SMNVEV (reference sequence). The CDR3 reads CASSLASGRGHEQYF. For the CDR3, the DNA is TGTGCCAGCAGTTTAGCTAGCGGGAGAGGTCACGAGCAGTACTTC.

The genes are TRBV3-1 and TRBJ1-1, with 10 bases matching TRBD1. Germline trimming cut 4 bases from V and 7 bases from J; bases unmatched to any gene: 12. The CDR3 length is 16 residues. Germline CDR1 and CDR2: LGHDT and YNNKEL (reference sequence). The CDR3 DNA sequence: TGTGCCAGCAGCCTGACAGGGGGCTATTTGAGCGGTGAAGCTTTCTTT. Residues: CASSLTGGYLSGEAFF.

This clonotype was picked up many times. The V gene is TRBV12-5, the J gene TRBJ2-7, with D possibly matching TRBD2 (6 bases). CDR1 is LGHNT and CDR2 is FRNRAP in the germline V gene. This CDR3 contains 12 residues. Trimming stripped 3 bases from V and 6 bases from J, with 9 bases between. CDR3 protein: CASGFLGGEQYF. The CDR3, as DNA: TGTGCTAGTGGTTTCCTGGGAGGCGAGCAGTACTTC.

This clonotype was seen at least ten times. The rearrangement uses TRBV20-1 and TRBJ1-2; 8 bases agree with TRBD1. Looked up from germline, CDR1 is DFQATT and CDR2 is SNEGSKA (reference sequence). The CDR3 sequence is 13 residues long. The V and J ends lost 3 bases and 4 bases, in that order; junction bases with no gene match: 4. In DNA form, the CDR3 reads TGCAGTGCTAGTTTACAGGGGGGCTATGGCTACACCTTC. Its protein is CSASLQGGYGYTF.

The rearrangement uses TRBV5-1 and TRBJ2-1; TRBD1 is a possible D gene (7 bases). The CDR3 is 17 amino acids. Trimming took off 1 base at V and 6 bases at J, with 20 bases between the two ends. Looked up from germline, CDR1 is SGHRS and CDR2 is YFSETQ. The CDR3 sequence: CASSLLGGTATTNEQFF. Written as DNA, the CDR3 is TGCGCCAGCAGCTTGCTAGGAGGGACAGCTACGACCAATGAGCAGTTCTTC.

This clonotype was seen a few times. The chain uses TRBV19 and TRBJ2-6, with D unresolved. The germline V and J ends were trimmed by 6 bases and 0 bases, with 9 bases remaining between them. CDR3 length: 15 amino acids. The germline CDR1 and CDR2 sequences are LNHDA and SQIVND (reference sequence). DNA of the CDR3: TGTGCCAGTAGGATAATAGGCTCTGGGGCCAACGTCCTGACTTTC. It translates to CASRIIGSGANVLTF.

This sequence joins TRBV10-2 and TRBJ2-7; 8 bases fit TRBD2. V shed 3 bases, J shed 1 base, and the junction held 8 bases outside the gene matches. The CDR3 spans 16 residues. Germline values: CDR1 WSHSY, CDR2 SAAADI. The CDR3 protein is CASSDWERGISYEQYF. In DNA form, the CDR3 reads TGCGCCAGCAGTGACTGGGAGCGGGGGATTTCCTACGAGCAGTACTTC.

The CDR3 DNA follows: TGTGCCTGGAGTGTAGGACTACTCAGGCAAGAGACCCAGTACTTC. Translation gives CAWSVGLLRQETQYF. This chain joins TRBV30 and TRBJ2-5; D possibly corresponds to TRBD2 (6 bases). The V gene lost 0 bases and the J gene lost 2 bases, with 13 bases spanning the gap. The CDR3 is made up of 15 amino acids. CDR1 and CDR2 (germline): GTSNPN, SVGIG (reference sequence).

This clonotype occurred many times. The CDR3 sequence: CASSQGSDGYTF. The CDR3 DNA sequence: TGTGCCAGCAGCCAGGGCTCTGATGGCTACACCTTC. The chain employs TRBV3-1 and TRBJ1-2; D is unclear. CDR3 size: 12 residues. In germline, CDR1 is LGHDT, CDR2 YNNKEL (reference sequence). Between the trimmed V and J ends, which lost 3 bases and 6 bases, there was a span of 8 bases.

This clonotype was recorded many times. This sequence joins TRBV28 and TRBJ2-3; 8 bases line up with TRBD1. J was trimmed by 8 bases and V by 4 bases; bases with no gene match: 11. This CDR3 contains 15 residues. Germline-derived CDR1 and CDR2 are MDHEN and SYDVKM. CDR3 DNA sequence: TGTGCCAGCAGTTCTCCGACAGGGGAAATTTCTACGCAGTATTTT. As protein: CASSSPTGEISTQYF.

This clonotype was found a few times. The V gene is TRBV20-1, the J gene TRBJ2-3, with TRBD2 matching over 7 bases. The J segment lost 0 bases and the V segment lost 1 base, leaving 1 base of the junction unmatched. The CDR3 is 14 residues long. Germline CDR1 reads DFQATT; CDR2 reads SNEGSKA (reference sequence). CDR3 region: CSARGDYSTDTQYF. The DNA for the CDR3 is TGCAGTGCTAGAGGGGACTACAGCACAGATACGCAGTATTTT.

This clonotype came up many times. The rearrangement uses TRBV12-3 or TRBV12-4 and TRBJ1-2, with D possibly TRBD1 on 6 matching bases. The V gene lost 6 bases and the J gene lost 4 bases, with 18 bases spanning the gap. This CDR3 is built from 15 residues. Written as DNA, the CDR3 is TGTGCCAGCAGCCGCCGGGACACCACGACCTATGGCTACACCTTC. It specifies CASSRRDTTTYGYTF.

This chain connects TRBV5-5 to TRBJ2-5, with TRBD2 matching over 13 bases. Per the germline V gene, CDR1 is SGHKS and CDR2 is YYEKEE (reference sequence). This CDR3 has 16 residues. Trimming took 5 bases from V and 5 from J; bases not matched to a gene: 9. The chain's CDR3 is CASRHRLAGGSETQYF. The CDR3 DNA reads TGTGCCAGCAGGCATAGACTAGCGGGAGGTTCGGAGACCCAGTACTTC.

V usage is TRBV20-1 and J usage is TRBJ2-1; D remains ambiguous. This CDR3 is 13 amino acids long. CDR1 is DFQATT, CDR2 SNEGSKA, per germline (reference sequence). Trimming removed 2 bases at V and 8 bases at J, with 13 bases between. The CDR3 DNA is TGCAGTGCTAGAACGCCCCCTTTGGATGAGCAGTTCTTC. Protein sequence: CSARTPPLDEQFF.

There are many counts of this clonotype. The chain employs TRBV6-5 and TRBJ2-2, with D maybe TRBD1 (6 bases). The ends were cut back, 10 bases at V and 11 bases at J, with 17 bases in the middle. CDR1 and CDR2 from the germline V gene are MNHEY and SVGAGI. This CDR3 contains 12 residues. This chain's CDR3 is CATSRPGQELFF. The CDR3 region has the DNA TGTGCCACCTCACGGCCGGGACAAGAGCTGTTTTTT.

This clonotype was observed once. The chain couples TRBV7-3 to TRBJ2-2; 9 bases line up with TRBD2. Germline CDR1 SGHTA, CDR2 FQGTGA. J gave up 2 bases and V 5 bases, and 6 bases lay outside the gene matches. This CDR3 has 16 amino acids. The CDR3 loop reads CASSPRGLANTGELFF. DNA of the CDR3: TGTGCCAGCAGCCCCCGGGGACTAGCTAACACCGGGGAGCTGTTTTTT.

In its sample, this clonotype was seen many times. The chain couples TRBV19 to TRBJ1-5; D is unclear. In germline, CDR1 is LNHDA, CDR2 SQIVND (reference sequence). The V end was cut by 4 bases, the J end by 2 bases, with 21 bases between. The CDR3 covers 18 residues. The CDR3 DNA sequence: TGTGCCAGTAGTAGGGTTATGGAGGCGAGGACTGGCAATCAGCCCCAGCATTTT. As protein: CASSRVMEARTGNQPQHF.

This chain links TRBV5-1 with TRBJ2-1; 10 bases align to TRBD1. Germline trimming cut 4 bases from V and 6 bases from J; bases unmatched to any gene: 7. Germline loops: CDR1 SGHRS, CDR2 YFSETQ. The CDR3 has 15 residues. The CDR3, as DNA: TGCGCCAGCAGCCACGGGACAGGGGACGGCAATGAGCAGTTCTTC. Encoded protein: CASSHGTGDGNEQFF.

This clonotype was detected ten times or more. The gene calls are TRBV20-1 and TRBJ1-5; 7 positions match TRBD1. The CDR3 contains 14 residues. With 5 bases clipped from V and 3 bases from J, the junction kept 7 bases outside the gene matches. The germline V gene has CDR1 DFQATT and CDR2 SNEGSKA (reference sequence). In DNA form, the CDR3 reads TGCAGTGCTGCGACCGGGACAGCCAATCAGCCCCAGCATTTT. Its translation is CSAATGTANQPQHF.

This clonotype was observed many times. The gene calls are TRBV10-3 and TRBJ2-6, with TRBD1 identical over 9 bases. V lost 6 bases, J lost 4 bases, and 16 bases stayed unmatched. From germline, CDR1 is ENHRY and CDR2 SYGVKD. This CDR3 is built from 19 residues. For the CDR3, the DNA is TGTGCCATCAGAGAGATAACGGGGACAGGGAGTCTGGGGGCCAACGTCCTGACTTTC. Protein: CAIREITGTGSLGANVLTF.

This chain links TRBV28 with TRBJ1-2, with TRBD1 as a possible D gene (5 bases). The CDR3 runs to 12 residues. The germline gives CDR1 MDHEN, CDR2 SYDVKM. V was pared by 7 bases and J by 3 bases, with 9 bases between. The CDR3 DNA follows: TGTGCCAGCACCCTGGGGGACTATGGCTACACCTTC. It translates to CASTLGDYGYTF.

This clonotype was found a few times. The V gene is TRBV5-1, the J gene TRBJ2-2, with a possible D match to TRBD2 (5 bases). Germline V gene sequence: CDR1 SGHRS, CDR2 YFSETQ. The V end was cut by 6 bases, the J end by 1 base, with 16 bases between. The CDR3 has 16 amino acids. The CDR3, as DNA: TGCGCCAGCACCCGTGAAGTGGGAGAGAACACCGGGGAGCTGTTTTTT. It specifies CASTREVGENTGELFF.

This clonotype was counted at least ten times. The V call is TRBV29-1, the J call TRBJ1-2, with a tentative D call TRBD1 (5 bases). The V end was cut by 7 bases, the J end by 4 bases, with 10 bases between. This CDR3 contains 11 residues. Germline CDR1 and CDR2: SQVTM and ANQGSEA. The CDR3 spells CSGGTGYGYTF. The CDR3, as DNA: TGCAGCGGGGGCACGGGCTATGGCTACACCTTC.

The chain is built from TRBV28 and TRBJ2-7; 9 bases map to TRBD1. CDR1 and CDR2 from the germline V gene are MDHEN and SYDVKM. This CDR3 is 14 amino acids long. V was pared by 7 bases and J by 6 bases, with 10 bases of the junction left unmatched. CDR3 amino acids: CASTVVDRGREQYF. DNA of the CDR3: TGTGCCAGCACTGTGGTGGACAGGGGTCGCGAGCAGTACTTC.

The table lists this clonotype with many counts. This chain connects TRBV5-1 to TRBJ2-3; 8 nucleotides match TRBD1. The CDR3 length is 16 residues. Trimming cost V 4 bases and J 3 bases; bases outside gene matches: 10. Looked up from germline, CDR1 is SGHRS and CDR2 is YFSETQ. The CDR3 DNA reads as TGCGCCAGCAGCACCGGGGACAGGCAGAATACAGATACGCAGTATTTT. It yields the protein CASSTGDRQNTDTQYF.

CDR3 sequence reads: CASSFGDRAGYTF. The CDR3 nucleotides are TGTGCCAGCAGCTTTGGGGACAGGGCTGGCTACACCTTC. The chain couples TRBV7-6 to TRBJ1-2, with TRBD1 matching over 9 bases. The CDR3 is 13 amino acids. CDR1 SGHVS and CDR2 FNYEAQ come from the germline V gene. The V and J ends lost 3 bases and 7 bases, in that order; junction bases with no gene match: 3.

This clonotype was counted ten times or more. The chain's CDR3 is CSARSSGSPTQYF. CDR3 nucleotide sequence: TGCAGTGCTAGGTCCAGCGGGTCCCCTACGCAGTATTTT. V is TRBV20-1 and J is TRBJ2-3; D possibly corresponds to TRBD2 (6 bases). This CDR3 has 13 amino acids. V shed 3 bases and J shed 8 bases, with 15 bases lying between them. Per germline, CDR1 DFQATT and CDR2 SNEGSKA (reference sequence).

In its sample, this clonotype was seen many times. Here the CDR3 reads CARGSGNSPLHF. In nucleotides, the CDR3 is TGTGCCAGGGGGTCGGGAAATTCACCCCTCCACTTT. The rearrangement links TRBV12-3 or TRBV12-4 to TRBJ1-6; unclear D gene. The CDR3 covers 12 residues. Trimming pared 9 bases from V and 7 bases from J, leaving 10 bases between.

This clonotype was recorded a few times. The CDR3 here is CASSLEGGGTREQFF. For the CDR3, the DNA is TGCGCCAGCAGCTTGGAGGGGGGGGGTACCAGGGAGCAGTTCTTC. The chain is built from TRBV5-1 and TRBJ2-1; TRBD2 might be the D (7 bases). Germline loops: CDR1 SGHRS, CDR2 YFSETQ. The CDR3 is 15 amino acids. V lost 0 bases, J lost 10 bases, and 17 bases lay in between.

This clonotype was found many times. J is TRBJ1-2 and V is TRBV7-8, with D possibly being TRBD1 (5 bases). V lost 5 bases to trimming and J lost 3 bases, with 19 bases between them. Germline-derived CDR1 and CDR2 are SGHVS and FQNEAQ. The CDR3 spans 16 residues. The CDR3 region is CASSPGGRGSHYGYTF. In DNA form, the CDR3 reads TGTGCCAGCAGCCCTGGCGGGAGGGGCTCACACTATGGCTACACCTTC.